These T cell receptor beta chains were read from a single sample in a study of blood T cell repertoires in COVID-19. Generated by immunoSEQ multiplex PCR, the TCRdb table keeps only in-frame clones and is missing some. The repertoire holds hundreds of thousands of clones, 75% to 90% seen once, with about 1.6% in the top ten. Sequences were obtained from peripheral blood. Receptors were obtained from a middle-aged woman who had recovered from COVID-19. Both conserved end residues are part of each CDR3. The D gene is left open where the match is weak. Only some rows state a clone size, as once, few, many or a class for expanded clones.

13,TRBV7-2,-,TRBJ2-7,-,CASSLAMRDEQYF,TGTGCCAGCAGCTTAGCAATGCGAGACGAGCAGTACTTC
15,TRBV24-1,TRBD2,TRBJ2-3,-,CATSDTSGGTDTQYF,TGTGCCACCAGTGATACTAGCGGGGGCACAGATACGCAGTATTTT
15,TRBV10-1,TRBD2,TRBJ2-3,-,CASSRWRGATDTQYF,TGCGCCAGCAGTCGCTGGCGGGGGGCCACAGATACGCAGTATTTT
14,TRBV6-5,-,TRBJ2-1,once,CASRRLGAGDEQFF,TGTGCCAGCAGAAGGCTGGGGGCCGGCGATGAGCAGTTCTTC
14,TRBV9,-,TRBJ1-1,few,CASSITAMNTEAFF,TGTGCCAGCAGCATTACAGCCATGAACACTGAAGCTTTCTTT
15,TRBV9,-,TRBJ1-6,-,CASSVGRVGNSPLHF,TGTGCCAGCAGCGTAGGCCGGGTCGGGAATTCACCCCTCCACTTT
18,TRBV4-2,TRBD2,TRBJ2-3,once,CASSPRGISGGVADTQYF,TGTGCCAGCAGCCCACGCGGGATTAGCGGGGGGGTGGCAGATACGCAGTATTTT
18,TRBV4-3,TRBD1,TRBJ1-6,-,CASSQERQGFGGNSPLHF,TGCGCCAGCAGCCAAGAGAGACAGGGTTTTGGTGGTAATTCACCCCTCCACTTT
18,TRBV4-2,TRBD2,TRBJ2-1,once,CASSQVGLAGGHYNEQFF,TGTGCCAGCAGCCAAGTGGGGCTAGCGGGGGGCCACTACAATGAGCAGTTCTTC
14,TRBV5-1,-,TRBJ2-5,-,CASSQTDSRETQYF,TGCGCCAGCAGCCAAACGGACAGTCGGGAGACCCAGTACTTC
15,TRBV7-9,TRBD1,TRBJ1-4,few,CASSPGDSEYEKLFF,TGTGCCAGCAGCCCCGGGGACAGCGAATATGAAAAACTGTTTTTT
18,TRBV27,-,TRBJ2-6,-,CASLRVGHSPSGANVLTF,TGTGCCAGCCTTAGAGTGGGGCATTCCCCTTCTGGGGCCAACGTCCTGACTTTC
16,TRBV4-1,TRBD1,TRBJ1-5,-,CASSQAPGQGPQPQHF,TGCGCCAGCAGCCAAGCTCCGGGACAGGGTCCTCAGCCCCAGCATTTT
16,TRBV6-5,TRBD1,TRBJ1-2,-,CASSYPGTGGAQGYTF,TGTGCCAGCAGTTACCCCGGGACAGGGGGCGCGCAAGGCTACACCTTC
13,TRBV6-4,-,TRBJ1-1,-,CASSDGTKPEAFF,TGTGCCAGCAGTGACGGGACAAAACCCGAAGCTTTCTTT
15,TRBV6-1,TRBD1,TRBJ1-2,-,CASSESLRDRQGYTF,TGTGCCAGCAGTGAATCACTTCGGGACAGGCAAGGCTACACCTTC
12,TRBV5-6,-,TRBJ1-2,-,CASSLARNLYTF,TGTGCCAGCAGCTTGGCCAGGAATCTCTACACCTTC
14,TRBV6-5,-,TRBJ1-5,-,CASSYGGAGQPQHF,TGTGCCAGCAGTTACGGGGGGGCCGGTCAGCCCCAGCATTTT
13,TRBV10-1,-,TRBJ1-1,-,CASTLEIGGEAFF,TGCGCCAGCACTCTCGAAATCGGGGGTGAAGCTTTCTTT
15,TRBV2,TRBD1,TRBJ1-2,once,CASRLNRGSNYGYTF,TGTGCCAGCAGGTTAAACAGGGGATCAAACTATGGCTACACCTTC